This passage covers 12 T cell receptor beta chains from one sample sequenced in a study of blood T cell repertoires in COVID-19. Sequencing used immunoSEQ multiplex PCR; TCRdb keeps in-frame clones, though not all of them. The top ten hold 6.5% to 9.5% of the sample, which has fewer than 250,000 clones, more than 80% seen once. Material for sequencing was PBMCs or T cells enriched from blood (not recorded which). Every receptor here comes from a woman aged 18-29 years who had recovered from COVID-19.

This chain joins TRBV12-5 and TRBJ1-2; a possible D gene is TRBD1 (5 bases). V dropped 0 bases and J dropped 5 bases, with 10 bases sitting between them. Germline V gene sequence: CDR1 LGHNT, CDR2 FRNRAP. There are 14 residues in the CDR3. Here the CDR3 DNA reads TGTGCTAGTGGTTTGGTATTCAGGGATTATGGCTACACCTTC. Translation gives CASGLVFRDYGYTF.

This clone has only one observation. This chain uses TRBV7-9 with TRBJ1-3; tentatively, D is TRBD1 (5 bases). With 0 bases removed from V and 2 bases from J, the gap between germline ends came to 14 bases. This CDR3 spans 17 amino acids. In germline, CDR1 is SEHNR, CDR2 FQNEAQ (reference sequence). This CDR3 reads CASSLARSLRAGNTIYF. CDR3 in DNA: TGTGCCAGCAGCTTAGCGCGCTCTCTCAGGGCTGGAAACACCATATATTTT.

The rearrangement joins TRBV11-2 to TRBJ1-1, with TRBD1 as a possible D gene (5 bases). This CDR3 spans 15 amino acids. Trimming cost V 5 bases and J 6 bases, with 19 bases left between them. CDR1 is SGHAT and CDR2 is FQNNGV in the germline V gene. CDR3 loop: CASSPREGLRPEAFF. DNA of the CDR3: TGTGCCAGCAGCCCCCGAGAGGGACTTAGACCTGAAGCTTTCTTT.

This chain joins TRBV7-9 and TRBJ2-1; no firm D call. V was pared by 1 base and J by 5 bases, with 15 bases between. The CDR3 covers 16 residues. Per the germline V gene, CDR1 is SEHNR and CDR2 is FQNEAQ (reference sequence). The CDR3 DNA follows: TGTGCCAGCAGCTTAGTACACCTTATACAAAACAATGAGCAGTTCTTC. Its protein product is CASSLVHLIQNNEQFF.

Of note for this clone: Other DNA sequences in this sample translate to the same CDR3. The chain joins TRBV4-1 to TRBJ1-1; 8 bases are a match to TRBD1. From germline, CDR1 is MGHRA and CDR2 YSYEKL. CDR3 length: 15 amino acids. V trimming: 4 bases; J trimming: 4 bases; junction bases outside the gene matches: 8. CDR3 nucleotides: TGCGCCAGCAGCCCTTTTGGACAGGGCGGCACTGAAGCTTTCTTT. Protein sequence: CASSPFGQGGTEAFF.

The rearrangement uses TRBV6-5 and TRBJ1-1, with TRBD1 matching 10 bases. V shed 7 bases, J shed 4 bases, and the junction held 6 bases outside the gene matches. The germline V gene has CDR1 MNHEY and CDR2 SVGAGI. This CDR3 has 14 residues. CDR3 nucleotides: TGTGCCAGCAAACGGACAGGGGGTGGCACTGAAGCTTTCTTT. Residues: CASKRTGGGTEAFF.

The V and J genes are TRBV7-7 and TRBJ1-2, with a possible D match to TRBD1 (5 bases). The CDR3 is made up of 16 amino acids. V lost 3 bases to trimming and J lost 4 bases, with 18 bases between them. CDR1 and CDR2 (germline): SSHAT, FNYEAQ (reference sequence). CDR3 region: CASSLGGSPGRYGYTF. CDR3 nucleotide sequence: TGTGCCAGCAGCTTGGGGGGGAGTCCAGGGCGCTATGGCTACACCTTC.

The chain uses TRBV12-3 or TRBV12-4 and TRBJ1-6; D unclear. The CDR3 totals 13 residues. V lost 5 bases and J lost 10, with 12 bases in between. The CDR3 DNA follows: TGTGCCAGCAGTATAGGCACGGGGTCACCCCTCCACTTT. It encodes CASSIGTGSPLHF.

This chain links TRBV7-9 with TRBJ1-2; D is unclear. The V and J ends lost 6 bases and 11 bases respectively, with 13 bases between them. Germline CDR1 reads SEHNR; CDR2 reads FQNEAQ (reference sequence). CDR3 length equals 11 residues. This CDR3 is CASSQDPEYTF. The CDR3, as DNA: TGTGCCAGCAGTCAAGATCCGGAGTACACCTTC.

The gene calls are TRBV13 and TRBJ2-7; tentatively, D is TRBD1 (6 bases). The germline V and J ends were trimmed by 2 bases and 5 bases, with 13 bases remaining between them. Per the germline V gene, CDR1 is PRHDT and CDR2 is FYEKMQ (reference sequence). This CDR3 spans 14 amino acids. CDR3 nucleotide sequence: TGTGCCAGCAGCTTACTAACAGGGTCCGACGAGCAGTACTTC. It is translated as CASSLLTGSDEQYF. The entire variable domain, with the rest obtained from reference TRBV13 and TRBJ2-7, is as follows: AAGVIQSPRHLIKEKRETATLKCYPIPRHDTVYWYQQGPGQDPQFLISFYEKMQSDKGSIPDRFSAQQFSDYHSELNMSSLELGDSALYFCASSLLTGSDEQYFGPGTRLTVT.

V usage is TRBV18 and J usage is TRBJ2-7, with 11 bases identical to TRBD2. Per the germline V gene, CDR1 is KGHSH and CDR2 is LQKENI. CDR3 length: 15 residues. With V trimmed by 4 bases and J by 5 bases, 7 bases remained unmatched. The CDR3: CASSQTTSGVNEQYF. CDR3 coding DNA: TGTGCCAGCTCACAAACGACTAGCGGGGTGAACGAGCAGTACTTC.

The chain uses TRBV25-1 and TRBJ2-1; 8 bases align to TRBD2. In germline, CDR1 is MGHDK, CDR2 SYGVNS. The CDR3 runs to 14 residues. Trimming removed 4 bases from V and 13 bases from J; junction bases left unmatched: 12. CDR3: CASSAPGGGFGQFF. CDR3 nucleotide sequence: TGTGCCAGCAGTGCTCCGGGGGGGGGCTTCGGTCAGTTCTTC.